The 2 T cell receptor beta chains given below trace back to one sample, sequenced in a study of Graves' ophthalmopathy and Graves' hyperthyroidism. TCR beta CDR3 regions were amplified from RNA transcripts. Amplification began with first-round RT-PCR using HTBI primers, then second-round multiplex PCR was performed. TCRdb analysed the multiplex PCR reads with MiXCR anew, one entry per CDR3 protein. The sample consists of 650,000 to 800,000 distinct CDR3 sequences, about 41% of them appearing once. Sequenced material: peripheral blood. These TCRs come from an adult man with Graves' ophthalmopathy.

Many counts were recorded for this clonotype. V and J are TRBV9 and TRBJ2-7, with a tentative D call TRBD1 (6 bases). The V and J ends lost 4 bases and 7 bases respectively, with 12 bases between them. In germline, CDR1 is SGDLS, CDR2 YYNGEE. The CDR3 consists of 12 residues. The CDR3 loop is CASSTGLTEQYF. The CDR3 nucleotides are TGTGCCAGCAGCACAGGGCTTACGGAGCAGTACTTC.

The rearrangement links TRBV7-9 to TRBJ1-6; D is uncertain. Germline V gene lookup returns CDR1 SEHNR and CDR2 FQNEAQ (reference sequence). The ends were cut back, 1 base at V and 6 bases at J, with 7 bases in the middle. This CDR3 has 14 residues. This CDR3 reads CASSLEMGNSPLHF. CDR3 DNA sequence: TGTGCCAGCAGCTTAGAGATGGGTAATTCACCCCTCCACTTT.